The rows below give T cell receptor beta chains drawn from one sample of a study of blood T cell repertoires in COVID-19. TCRdb's table, derived via immunoSEQ multiplex PCR, lists solely in-frame clones and lacks some. The sample carries about 170,000 clones, more than 75% recorded once. The specimen sequenced was peripheral blood. The receptors stem from a woman aged 70-85 years with acute or convalescent COVID-19. Both conserved end residues are part of each CDR3. A D gene is named only where the DNA matches it firmly. Only some rows state a clone size, as once, few, many or a class for expanded clones.

V gene	clone size	J gene	D gene	CDR3 length	CDR3 DNA	CDR3 protein
TRBV3-1/TRBV3-2	NA	TRBJ1-6	NA	17	TGTGCCAGCAGCCAAGTTGCCTGGAGCTCCTATAATTCACCCCTCCACTTT	CASSQVAWSSYNSPLHF
TRBV29-1	NA	TRBJ1-1	NA	13	TGCAGCGTGAGTGCGACAGGGAACACTGAAGCTTTCTTT	CSVSATGNTEAFF
TRBV5-1	few	TRBJ2-7	TRBD1	15	TGCGCCAGCAGCTTAAGGCAGGGGGCCTCCTACGAGCAGTACTTC	CASSLRQGASYEQYF
TRBV9	NA	TRBJ1-4	NA	14	TGTGCCAGCAGCGCGACAAGGGGGAATGAAAAACTGTTTTTT	CASSATRGNEKLFF
TRBV6-2/TRBV6-3	NA	TRBJ2-7	TRBD1	13	TGTGCCAGCAGTGTACAGGGGCCCCACGAGCAGTACTTC	CASSVQGPHEQYF
TRBV19	NA	TRBJ1-5	NA	12	TGTGCCAGTAGATTCAGGGATCAGCCCCAGCATTTT	CASRFRDQPQHF
TRBV24-1	NA	TRBJ1-5	NA	16	TGTGCCACCAGTGATTCCCAGGGGCTAGGGGATCAGCCCCAGCATTTT	CATSDSQGLGDQPQHF
TRBV27	few	TRBJ2-2	NA	14	TGTGCCAGCAGTTTTTCCGGGTTTACCGGGGAGCTGTTTTTT	CASSFSGFTGELFF
TRBV29-1	NA	TRBJ1-2	NA	14	TGCAGCGCTGCAGGGGCCTCCGCTAACTATGGCTACACCTTC	CSAAGASANYGYTF
TRBV28	NA	TRBJ1-2	TRBD1	15	TGTGCCAGCAGTCTTGGACAGGGGAGGGCCTATGGCTACACCTTC	CASSLGQGRAYGYTF
TRBV3-1/TRBV3-2	NA	TRBJ2-3	TRBD2	20	TGTGCCAGCAGCCTGAATAGCGGGAGTACGTTTATGGAGTGCACAGATACGCAGTATTTT	CASSLNSGSTFMECTDTQYF
TRBV7-2	NA	TRBJ2-5	TRBD2	16	TGTGCCAGCAGCTCCCCCACCGGACTAGCGGGAGAGACCCAGTACTTC	CASSSPTGLAGETQYF
TRBV28	NA	TRBJ2-1	TRBD2	12	TGCTCCGCAGCGGGGGGGCCCAATGAGCAGTTCTTC	CSAAGGPNEQFF
TRBV6-4	once	TRBJ2-1	NA	15	TGTGCCAGCAGTGACCTCGCGGGCTCCTACAATGAGCAGTTCTTC	CASSDLAGSYNEQFF
TRBV5-1	NA	TRBJ1-2	NA	15	TGCGCCAGCAGCTTGGGAACACAGGGCAACTATGGCTACACCTTC	CASSLGTQGNYGYTF
TRBV27	NA	TRBJ1-1	TRBD1	16	TGTGCCAGTAGTGTTACCCGGACAGGGGGCATCACTGAAGCTTTCTTT	CASSVTRTGGITEAFF
TRBV24-1	once	TRBJ1-2	NA	13	TGTGCCACCAGTGAAACAGGGAACTATGGCTACACCTTC	CATSETGNYGYTF
TRBV30	NA	TRBJ2-7	NA	14	TGTGCCTGGAGTGTAGACGGGAACTCCTACGAGCAGTACTTC	CAWSVDGNSYEQYF
TRBV6-5	NA	TRBJ2-1	NA	12	TGTGCCAGCAGTCCTTCCTACAATGAGCAGTTCTTC	CASSPSYNEQFF
TRBV20-1	NA	TRBJ2-7	NA	11	TGCAGTGCTAGCCCCGCCTACGAGCAGTACTTC	CSASPAYEQYF
TRBV7-9	NA	TRBJ1-2	NA	15	TGTGCCAGCAGCTTGGGGACACTGTCTAACTATGGCTACACCTTC	CASSLGTLSNYGYTF
TRBV6-5	NA	TRBJ1-2	TRBD1	14	TGTGCCAGCAGTTTAAGGACAGGGGACTATGGCTACACCTTC	CASSLRTGDYGYTF
TRBV27	once	TRBJ1-1	TRBD1	18	TGTGCCAGCAGCCGACTGACAGGGGGCCCGGGAATGAACACTGAAGCTTTCTTT	CASSRLTGGPGMNTEAFF
TRBV3-1/TRBV3-2	NA	TRBJ1-5	NA	16	TGTGCCAGCAGCGAAGGAGGGGGTTGGGGCAATCAGCCCCAGCATTTT	CASSEGGGWGNQPQHF
TRBV28	NA	TRBJ2-3	NA	14	TGTGCCAGCAGTTTGAGTCAGAAACAGGATACGCAGTATTTT	CASSLSQKQDTQYF
TRBV27	NA	TRBJ1-5	NA	16	TGTGCCAGCAGTTCCCCCAGGGAAAGGGGCAATCAGCCCCAGCATTTT	CASSSPRERGNQPQHF
TRBV5-1	NA	TRBJ2-3	TRBD1	15	TGCGCCAGCAGCTTGTACAGGGGGTTCACAGATACGCAGTATTTT	CASSLYRGFTDTQYF
TRBV7-2	NA	TRBJ1-1	NA	12	TGTGCCAGCAGCTTAGTGAGGGCTGAAGCTTTCTTT	CASSLVRAEAFF
TRBV27	many	TRBJ1-1	NA	16	TGTGCCAGCAGGGAGGGATCAGGGAGGGTGGACACTGAAGCTTTCTTT	CASREGSGRVDTEAFF
TRBV27	NA	TRBJ2-7	NA	14	TGTGCCAGCAGCCGCCGGGACACGGCCTACGAGCAGTACTTC	CASSRRDTAYEQYF
TRBV5-1	NA	TRBJ2-5	NA	14	TGCGCCAGCAGCTTCGCGGAGGTGAGGGAGACCCAGTACTTC	CASSFAEVRETQYF
TRBV18	once	TRBJ1-3	NA	15	TGTGCCAGCTCACCACCAGGAGTATTTGGAAACACCATATATTTT	CASSPPGVFGNTIYF
TRBV28	NA	TRBJ2-6	TRBD1	18	TGTGCCAGCAGTTTAAGGACAGGGTCGGACTCTGGGGCCAACGTCCTGACTTTC	CASSLRTGSDSGANVLTF
TRBV5-1	few	TRBJ1-2	TRBD1	14	TGCGCCAGCAGCTACGTTGGACAGGACTATGGCTACACCTTC	CASSYVGQDYGYTF
TRBV6-1	NA	TRBJ1-5	TRBD1	15	TGTGCCAGCAGTGAAGTAGGACAGGGCTATCAGCCCCAGCATTTT	CASSEVGQGYQPQHF
TRBV12-3/TRBV12-4	NA	TRBJ2-6	NA	13	TGTGCCAGCAGTCCTTCTGGGGCCAACGTCCTGACTTTC	CASSPSGANVLTF
TRBV21-1	NA	TRBJ1-1	NA	12	TGTGCCAGCACCTCGTCCCACACTGAAGCTTTCTTT	CASTSSHTEAFF
TRBV6-1	NA	TRBJ2-5	TRBD1	16	TGTGCCAGCAGTGAAGGTTCGGGACAGGGGAAAGAGACCCAGTACTTC	CASSEGSGQGKETQYF
TRBV5-1	few	TRBJ1-2	NA	12	TGCGCCAGCAGTGAGGGAGGATATGGCTACACCTTC	CASSEGGYGYTF
TRBV19	NA	TRBJ2-6	NA	16	TGTGCCAGTAGTATAGCTCTAGCAAGAGGGGCCAACGTCCTGACTTTC	CASSIALARGANVLTF
TRBV12-3/TRBV12-4	NA	TRBJ2-4	NA	13	TGTGCCAGCACCGCCTTAAACCGGGGCATTCAGTACTTC	CASTALNRGIQYF
TRBV30	NA	TRBJ1-2	NA	13	TGTGCCTGGAGTCCAGGCAAATCTATCGGCTACACCTTC	CAWSPGKSIGYTF
TRBV7-6	NA	TRBJ1-1	NA	15	TGTGCCAGCAGATTGGGCGGTGGGGCAAGCACTGAAGCTTTCTTT	CASRLGGGASTEAFF
TRBV2	NA	TRBJ1-5	NA	14	TGTGCCAGCAGTTCCAAGGGGCAGAATCAGCCCCAGCATTTT	CASSSKGQNQPQHF
TRBV2	few	TRBJ2-1	TRBD2	18	TGTGCCAGCAGTGTGGGGCTAGCGGGAGGGCTAGTCAAGGGTGAGCAGTTCTTC	CASSVGLAGGLVKGEQFF
TRBV19	NA	TRBJ2-1	NA	14	TGTGCCAGTAGTCGACGGAGCTCCTACAATGAGCAGTTCTTC	CASSRRSSYNEQFF
TRBV4-3	NA	TRBJ1-2	NA	15	TGCGCCAGCAGCCAAGATTGGGGGGGCGCCGGGGGCTACACCTTC	CASSQDWGGAGGYTF
TRBV7-2	NA	TRBJ2-1	NA	17	TGTGCCAGCAGCCAGACCTTGGGAGGGGGGATTGGTAATGAGCAGTTCTTC	CASSQTLGGGIGNEQFF
TRBV6-1	once	TRBJ1-2	TRBD1	17	TGTGCCAGCAGTGAATTGGGACAGGGAGGTCGGAACTATGGCTACACCTTC	CASSELGQGGRNYGYTF
TRBV7-3	NA	TRBJ2-3	NA	14	TGTGCCAGCAGCTATCTAACCAGGGGAGATACGCAGTATTTT	CASSYLTRGDTQYF
TRBV7-6	NA	TRBJ1-4	NA	15	TGTGCCAGCAGCCGCCAACAGGGAACTAATGAAAAACTGTTTTTT	CASSRQQGTNEKLFF
TRBV6-5	NA	TRBJ1-2	TRBD1	14	TGTGCCAGCATAGGGACAGGGGCCCTCTATGGCTACACCTTC	CASIGTGALYGYTF
TRBV6-5	NA	TRBJ2-7	TRBD1	14	TGTGCCAGCAGTTCCCGACAGGGCTCCTACGAGCAGTACTTC	CASSSRQGSYEQYF